One and the same sample provided the 10 T cell receptor beta chains below, sequenced in a study of T-cell memory formation after mild COVID-19. TCRdb called the 5' RACE reads again in MiXCR, with one record for every CDR3 protein. This repertoire shows about 360,000 distinct CDR3 sequences, approximately 12% found once; its top ten account for about 21%. The sequencing sample was made of PBMCs or a T cell subset sorted from them (not recorded which). The receptors come from a man aged 18 to 35 who had mild COVID-19 (a few samples of this study predate the infection). Cell type and time point are not known.

This clonotype has a handful of counts. The CDR3 is CASPPESSYEQYV. CDR3 nucleotide sequence: TGTGCCAGCCCCCCGGAGAGCTCCTACGAGCAGTACGTC. This chain joins TRBV11-3 and TRBJ2-7; D is ambiguous. The CDR3 is 13 amino acids. Trimming removed 8 bases at V and 0 bases at J, with 11 bases between. The germline V gene has CDR1 SGHNT and CDR2 YENEEA.

The sample holds a few counts of this clonotype. The chain couples TRBV7-2 to TRBJ2-3, with D unresolved. The CDR3 runs 14 residues. V shed 5 bases and J shed 6 bases, with 15 bases lying between them. Looked up from germline, CDR1 is SGHTA and CDR2 is FQGNSA. CDR3 coding DNA: TGTGCCAGCAGCCGCGGCATTCATGGGGATACGCAGTATTTT. Protein sequence: CASSRGIHGDTQYF.

J is TRBJ2-7 and V is TRBV2; D remains unclear. V lost 2 bases and J 0 bases, leaving 5 bases between the germline ends. Germline V gene lookup returns CDR1 SNHLY and CDR2 FYNNEI. The CDR3 extends over 13 amino acids. Here the CDR3 reads CASSENFSYEQYV. The CDR3 DNA reads as TGTGCCAGCAGTGAAAACTTCTCCTACGAGCAGTACGTC.

In this sample, this clonotype turned up a few times. CDR3 sequence (DNA): TGCGCCAGCAGCGTGGGGCTTTCCTACGAGCAGTACTTC. This codes for CASSVGLSYEQYF. The V and J genes are TRBV4-3 and TRBJ2-7; D may be TRBD1 (5 bases). Germline V lookup: CDR1 LGHNA, CDR2 YSLEER. V lost 5 bases to trimming and J lost 1 base, with 9 bases between them. The CDR3 totals 13 residues.

The rearrangement joins TRBV6-5 to TRBJ2-5; weak D call: TRBD1 (6 bases). Germline CDR1 reads MNHEY; CDR2 reads SVGAGI. This CDR3 has 15 residues. Trimming removed 6 bases from V and 1 base from J, with 15 bases in between. CDR3 DNA sequence: TGTGCCAGCAGACCCTTACAGGGCACCCAAGAGACCCAGTACTTC. Amino acid sequence: CASRPLQGTQETQYF.

The rearrangement links TRBV7-6 to TRBJ2-7; D is perhaps TRBD2 (6 bases). V dropped 5 bases and J dropped 5 bases, with 13 bases sitting between them. Germline V gene lookup returns CDR1 SGHVS and CDR2 FNYEAQ. The CDR3 spans 13 residues. The CDR3 nucleotides read TGTGCCAGCAGCCCGCGGGGACTTCACGAGCAGTACTTC. It yields the protein CASSPRGLHEQYF.

V gene TRBV19 combines with J gene TRBJ1-1; TRBD1 matches 7 bases. With V trimmed by 3 bases and J by 1 base, 5 bases remained unmatched. The CDR3 consists of 15 residues. CDR1 and CDR2 from the germline V gene are LNHDA and SQIVND (reference sequence). The CDR3 sequence is CASSIPWTGNTEAFF. In DNA form, the CDR3 reads TGTGCCAGTAGTATCCCGTGGACAGGGAACACTGAAGCTTTCTTT. Looking up the rest from reference TRBV19 and TRBJ1-1 gives the full variable domain: DGGITQSPKYLFRKEGQNVTLSCEQNLNHDAMYWYRQDPGQGLRLIYYSQIVNDFQKGDIAEGYSVSREKKESFPLTVTSAQKNPTAFYLCASSIPWTGNTEAFFGQGTRLTVV.

V is TRBV28 and J is TRBJ1-1; D is possibly TRBD1 (6 bases). The CDR3 runs 16 residues. The germline gives CDR1 MDHEN, CDR2 SYDVKM. V lost 10 bases, J lost 1 base, and 22 bases lay in between. The CDR3 protein is CATLPLGGGRNTEAFF. As DNA, the CDR3 is TGTGCCACTCTACCCCTGGGGGGGGGCCGGAACACTGAAGCTTTCTTT.

The rearrangement uses TRBV7-3 and TRBJ2-1; 9 bases align to TRBD2. Germline CDR1 is SGHTA and CDR2 is FQGTGA. V shed 5 bases and J 8 bases; nucleotides not matched to a gene: 10. The CDR3 has 15 residues. This CDR3 is CASSQRPSGVDEQFF. The CDR3 DNA follows: TGTGCCAGCAGCCAAAGGCCTAGCGGGGTTGATGAGCAGTTCTTC.

This rearrangement joins TRBV6-2 or TRBV6-3 to TRBJ2-2; 8 bases fit TRBD2. From germline, CDR1 is MNHEY and CDR2 SVGEGT. This CDR3 region has 15 residues. The ends lost 5 bases at V and 6 bases at J; junction bases unmatched: 8. For the CDR3, the DNA is TGTGCCAGCAGTACAGGGACTAGATGGGCCGGGGAGCTGTTTTTT. Amino acid sequence: CASSTGTRWAGELFF.